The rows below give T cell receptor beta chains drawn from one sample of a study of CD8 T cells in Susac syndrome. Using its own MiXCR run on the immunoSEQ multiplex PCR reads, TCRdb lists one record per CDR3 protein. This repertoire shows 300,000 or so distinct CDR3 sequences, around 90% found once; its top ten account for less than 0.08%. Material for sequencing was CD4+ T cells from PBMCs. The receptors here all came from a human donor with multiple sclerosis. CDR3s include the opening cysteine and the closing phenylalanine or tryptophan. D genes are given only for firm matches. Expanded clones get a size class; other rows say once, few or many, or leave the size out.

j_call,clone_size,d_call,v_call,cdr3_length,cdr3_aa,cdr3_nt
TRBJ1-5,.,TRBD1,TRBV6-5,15,CASSPDRAYNQPQHF,TGTGCCAGCAGCCCCGACAGGGCCTACAATCAGCCCCAGCATTTT
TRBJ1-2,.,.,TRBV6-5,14,CASSYLDRKYGYTF,TGTGCCAGCAGTTACTTAGACAGGAAGTATGGCTACACCTTC
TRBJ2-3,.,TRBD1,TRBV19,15,CASSTDRVETDTQYF,TGTGCCAGCTCCACCGACAGGGTAGAGACAGATACGCAGTATTTT
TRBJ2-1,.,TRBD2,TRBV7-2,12,CASSRLANEQFF,TGTGCCAGCAGTCGACTAGCGAATGAGCAGTTCTTC
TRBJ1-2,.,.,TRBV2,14,CASRGSWVEDGYTF,TGTGCCAGCAGGGGGTCTTGGGTGGAGGATGGCTACACCTTC
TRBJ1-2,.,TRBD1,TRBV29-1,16,CSVDIGGEGAFYGYTF,TGCAGCGTTGACATCGGTGGGGAGGGGGCGTTTTATGGCTACACCTTC
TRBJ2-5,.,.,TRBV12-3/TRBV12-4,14,CASGTSRGSETQYF,TGTGCCAGCGGAACTAGCAGGGGATCAGAGACCCAGTACTTC
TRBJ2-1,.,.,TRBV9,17,CASSVDPSASSYNEQFF,TGTGCCAGCAGCGTAGATCCGAGCGCGAGCTCCTACAATGAGCAGTTCTTC
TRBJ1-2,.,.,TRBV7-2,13,CASSFYGLRGYTF,TGTGCCAGCAGCTTCTACGGGCTACGGGGCTACACCTTC
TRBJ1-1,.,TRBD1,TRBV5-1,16,CASSLTDRADYNGAFF,TGCGCCAGCAGCTTAACGGACAGGGCTGATTACAACGGAGCTTTCTTT
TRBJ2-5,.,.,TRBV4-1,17,CASSQDSRTSDRETQYF,TGCGCCAGCAGCCAAGATTCCCGGACCAGTGATAGGGAGACCCAGTACTTC
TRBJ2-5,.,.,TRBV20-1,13,CSARDGGVETQYF,TGCAGTGCTAGAGATGGCGGGGTAGAGACCCAGTACTTC
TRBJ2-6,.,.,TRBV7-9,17,CASSLGSAGAGANVLTF,TGTGCCAGCAGCTTAGGCTCGGCAGGGGCCGGGGCCAACGTCCTGACTTTC
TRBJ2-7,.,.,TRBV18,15,CASSPVGGGAYEQYF,TGTGCCAGCTCACCGGTGGGGGGGGGCGCCTACGAGCAGTACTTC
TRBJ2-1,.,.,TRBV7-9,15,CASSLVMDRSNEQFF,TGTGCCAGCAGCTTAGTAATGGACAGATCGAATGAGCAGTTCTTC
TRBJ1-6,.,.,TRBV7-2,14,CASSLGGAYSPLHF,TGTGCCAGCAGCCTAGGGGGGGCGTATTCACCCCTCCACTTT
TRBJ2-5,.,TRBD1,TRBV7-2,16,CASSPSVGTGQETQYF,TGTGCCAGCAGCCCCTCCGTAGGGACAGGCCAAGAGACCCAGTACTTC
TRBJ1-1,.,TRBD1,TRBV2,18,CASIYGQGSFLGITEAFF,TGTGCCAGCATATACGGACAGGGATCATTCCTCGGGATCACTGAAGCTTTCTTT
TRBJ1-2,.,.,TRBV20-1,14,CSAGSPDSAYGYTF,TGCAGTGCTGGGTCCCCGGACAGCGCCTATGGCTACACCTTC
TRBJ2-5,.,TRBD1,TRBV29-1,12,CSSRDREETQYF,TGCAGTTCACGGGACAGAGAAGAGACCCAGTACTTC
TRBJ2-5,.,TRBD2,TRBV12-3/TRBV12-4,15,CASTPWTSGVGAQYF,TGTGCCAGCACCCCCTGGACTAGCGGGGTTGGGGCCCAGTACTTC
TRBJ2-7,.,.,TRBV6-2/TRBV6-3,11,CASLRDGRLYF,TGTGCCAGTTTGCGAGATGGGAGGTTATACTTC
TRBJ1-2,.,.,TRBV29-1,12,CSVGTENYGYTF,TGCAGCGTTGGGACGGAGAACTATGGCTACACCTTC
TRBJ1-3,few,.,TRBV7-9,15,CASSWSPNSGNTIYF,TGTGCCAGCAGTTGGAGTCCCAACTCTGGAAACACCATATATTTT
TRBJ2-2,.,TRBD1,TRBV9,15,CASSVGTGPTGELFF,TGTGCCAGCAGCGTGGGGACAGGACCCACCGGGGAGCTGTTTTTT
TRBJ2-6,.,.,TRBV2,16,CASSKRSGPGANVLTF,TGTGCCAGCAGTAAGCGTTCAGGGCCTGGGGCCAACGTCCTGACTTTC
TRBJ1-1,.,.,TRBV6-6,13,CATRGDSNTEAFF,TGTGCCACCAGGGGCGACTCAAACACTGAAGCTTTCTTT
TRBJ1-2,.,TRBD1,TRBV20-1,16,CSASQPLGTGGNGYTF,TGCAGTGCTTCGCAGCCCTTGGGGACAGGGGGAAATGGCTACACCTTC
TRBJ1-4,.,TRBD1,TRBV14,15,CASSLPGQANEKLFF,TGTGCCAGCAGCCTACCGGGACAGGCTAATGAAAAACTGTTTTTT
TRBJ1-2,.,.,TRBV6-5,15,CASSYVAGALGGYTF,TGTGCCAGCAGTTACGTAGCAGGGGCCCTGGGTGGCTACACCTTC
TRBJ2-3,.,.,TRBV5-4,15,CASSLGGKGTDTQYF,TGTGCCAGCAGCTTAGGAGGAAAAGGGACAGATACGCAGTATTTT
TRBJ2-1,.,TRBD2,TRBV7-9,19,CASSLPTERGGPHQGEQFF,TGTGCCAGCAGCTTACCCACCGAGCGGGGGGGGCCTCATCAGGGTGAGCAGTTCTTC
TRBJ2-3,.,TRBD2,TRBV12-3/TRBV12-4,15,CASSKTSGSTDTQYF,TGTGCCAGCAGTAAGACTAGCGGGAGCACAGATACGCAGTATTTT
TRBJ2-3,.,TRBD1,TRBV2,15,CATTPGQAGTDTQYF,TGTGCCACCACCCCGGGACAGGCGGGCACAGATACGCAGTATTTT
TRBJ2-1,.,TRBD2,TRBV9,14,CASSPGGLYNEQFF,TGTGCCAGCAGCCCGGGGGGGCTTTACAATGAGCAGTTCTTC
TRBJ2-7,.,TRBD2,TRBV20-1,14,CSASPGLGKDEQYF,TGCAGTGCTAGCCCGGGACTAGGAAAGGACGAGCAGTACTTC
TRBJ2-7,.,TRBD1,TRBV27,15,CASSGTGTGEYEQYF,TGTGCCAGCAGTGGCACCGGGACAGGGGAGTACGAGCAGTACTTC
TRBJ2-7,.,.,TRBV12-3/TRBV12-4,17,CASSQSWGGLIPSEQYF,TGTGCCAGCAGCCAGTCATGGGGGGGGCTTATCCCCTCCGAGCAGTACTTC
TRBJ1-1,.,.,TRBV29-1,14,CSVGLRVANTEAFF,TGCAGCGTTGGTCTTAGGGTGGCGAACACTGAAGCTTTCTTT
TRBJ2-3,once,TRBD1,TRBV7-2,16,CASSSHQGARADTQYF,TGTGCCAGCAGCTCCCACCAGGGGGCTAGAGCAGATACGCAGTATTTT
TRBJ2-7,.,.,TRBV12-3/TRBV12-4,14,CASSVDGVAYEQYF,TGTGCCAGCAGTGTGGACGGAGTAGCCTACGAGCAGTACTTC
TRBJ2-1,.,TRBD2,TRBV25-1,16,CASSEWGGRGNNEQFF,TGTGCCAGCAGTGAATGGGGCGGGAGGGGAAACAATGAGCAGTTCTTC
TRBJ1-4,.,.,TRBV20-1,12,CSAPGGYEKLFF,TGCAGTGCTCCGGGAGGGTATGAAAAACTGTTTTTT
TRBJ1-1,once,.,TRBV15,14,CATSRDPGNTEAFF,TGTGCCACCAGCAGAGATCCAGGGAACACTGAAGCTTTCTTT
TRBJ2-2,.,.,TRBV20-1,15,CSARTGGAIPGELFF,TGCAGTGCTCGGACCGGCGGGGCGATTCCCGGGGAGCTGTTTTTT
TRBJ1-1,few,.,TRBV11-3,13,CASSSTGVTEAFF,TGTGCCAGCAGCTCCACAGGAGTCACTGAAGCTTTCTTT
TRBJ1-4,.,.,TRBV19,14,CASRSPGVGEKLFF,TGTGCCAGTAGATCTCCGGGCGTAGGGGAAAAACTGTTTTTT